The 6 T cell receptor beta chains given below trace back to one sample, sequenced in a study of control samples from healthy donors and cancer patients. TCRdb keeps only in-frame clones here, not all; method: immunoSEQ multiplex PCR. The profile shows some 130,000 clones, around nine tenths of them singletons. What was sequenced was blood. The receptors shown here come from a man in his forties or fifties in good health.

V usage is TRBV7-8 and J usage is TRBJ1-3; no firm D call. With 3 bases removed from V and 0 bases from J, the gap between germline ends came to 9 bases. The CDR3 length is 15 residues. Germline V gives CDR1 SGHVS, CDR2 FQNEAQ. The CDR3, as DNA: TGTGCCAGCAGCTTGGACGGGAGCTCTGGAAACACCATATATTTT. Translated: CASSLDGSSGNTIYF.

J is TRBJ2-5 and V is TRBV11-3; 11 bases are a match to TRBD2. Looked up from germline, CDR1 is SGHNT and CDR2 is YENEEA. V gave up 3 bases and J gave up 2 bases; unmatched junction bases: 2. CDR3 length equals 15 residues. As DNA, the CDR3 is TGTGCCAGCAGCTTTAGCGGGGGGGAACAAGAGACCCAGTACTTC. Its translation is CASSFSGGEQETQYF.

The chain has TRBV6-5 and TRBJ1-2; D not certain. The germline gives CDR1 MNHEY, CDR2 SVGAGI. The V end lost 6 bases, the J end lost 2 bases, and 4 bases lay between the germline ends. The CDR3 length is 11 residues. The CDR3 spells CASRNNYGYTF. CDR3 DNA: TGTGCCAGCAGGAACAACTATGGCTACACCTTC.

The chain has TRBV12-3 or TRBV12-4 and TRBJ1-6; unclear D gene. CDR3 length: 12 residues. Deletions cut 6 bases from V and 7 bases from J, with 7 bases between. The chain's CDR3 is CASRTMNSPLHF. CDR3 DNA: TGTGCCAGCAGAACGATGAATTCACCCCTCCACTTT.

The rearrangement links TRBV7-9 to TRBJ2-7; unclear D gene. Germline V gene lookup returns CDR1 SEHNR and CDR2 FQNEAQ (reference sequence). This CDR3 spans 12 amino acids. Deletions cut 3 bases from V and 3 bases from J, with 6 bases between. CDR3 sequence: CASSFSSYEQYF. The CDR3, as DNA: TGTGCCAGCAGCTTTTCAAGCTACGAGCAGTACTTC.

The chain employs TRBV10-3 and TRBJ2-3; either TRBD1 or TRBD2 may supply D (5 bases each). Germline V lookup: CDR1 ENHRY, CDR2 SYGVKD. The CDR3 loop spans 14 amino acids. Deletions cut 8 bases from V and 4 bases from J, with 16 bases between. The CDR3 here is CAIGGTVSADTQYF. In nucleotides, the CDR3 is TGTGCCATCGGGGGTACGGTTTCGGCAGATACGCAGTATTTT.